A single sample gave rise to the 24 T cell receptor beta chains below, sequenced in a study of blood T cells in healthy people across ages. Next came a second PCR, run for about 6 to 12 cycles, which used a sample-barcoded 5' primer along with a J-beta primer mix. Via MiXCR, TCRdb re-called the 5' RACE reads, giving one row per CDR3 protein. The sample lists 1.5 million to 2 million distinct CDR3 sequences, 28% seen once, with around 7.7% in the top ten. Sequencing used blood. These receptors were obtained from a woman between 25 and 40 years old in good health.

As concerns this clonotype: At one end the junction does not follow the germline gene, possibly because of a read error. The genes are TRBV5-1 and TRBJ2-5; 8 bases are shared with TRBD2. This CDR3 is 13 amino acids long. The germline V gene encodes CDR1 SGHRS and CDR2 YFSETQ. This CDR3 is CSSMRGVGETKYF. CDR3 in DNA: TGCTCCAGCATGCGGGGGGTCGGGGAGACCAAGTACTTC.

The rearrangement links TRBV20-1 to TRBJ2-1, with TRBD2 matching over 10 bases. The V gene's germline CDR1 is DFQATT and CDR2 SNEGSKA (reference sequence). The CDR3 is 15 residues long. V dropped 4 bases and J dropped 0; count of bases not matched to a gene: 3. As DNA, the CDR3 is TGCAGTGCTAAAGAGCGGGAGGGCTCCTACAATGAGCAGTTCTTC. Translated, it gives CSAKEREGSYNEQFF.

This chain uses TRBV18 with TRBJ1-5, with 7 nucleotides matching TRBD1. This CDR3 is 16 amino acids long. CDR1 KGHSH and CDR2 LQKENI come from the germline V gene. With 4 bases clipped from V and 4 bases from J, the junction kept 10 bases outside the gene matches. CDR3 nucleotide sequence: TGTGCCAGCTCACTAGGGACAGCTCACGGTAATCAGCCCCAGCATTTT. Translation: CASSLGTAHGNQPQHF.

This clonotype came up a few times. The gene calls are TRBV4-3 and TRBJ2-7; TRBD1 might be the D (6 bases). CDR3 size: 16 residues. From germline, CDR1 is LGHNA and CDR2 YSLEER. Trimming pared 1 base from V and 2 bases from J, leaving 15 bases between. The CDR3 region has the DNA TGCGCCAGCAGCCAAGGGACCTCACAGGGACCCTACGAGCAGTACTTC. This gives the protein CASSQGTSQGPYEQYF.

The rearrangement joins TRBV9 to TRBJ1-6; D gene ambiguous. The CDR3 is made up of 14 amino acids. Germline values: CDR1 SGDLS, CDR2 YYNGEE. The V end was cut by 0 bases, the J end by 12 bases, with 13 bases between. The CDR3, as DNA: TGTGCCAGCAGCGTAGTCCAAGACGGTCAACCCCTCCACTTT. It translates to CASSVVQDGQPLHF. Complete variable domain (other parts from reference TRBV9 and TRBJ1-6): DSGVTQTPKHLITATGQRVTLRCSPRSGDLSVYWYQQSLDQGLQFLIQYYNGEERAKGNILERFSAQQFPDLHSELNLSSLELGDSALYFCASSVVQDGQPLHFGNGTRLTVT.

The CDR3 region has the DNA TGTGCCAGCAGCTCATTACTCGGGAGTGGCTACACCTTC. Translated, it gives CASSSLLGSGYTF. The chain combines TRBV7-8 with TRBJ1-2; D gene ambiguous. V dropped 4 bases and J dropped 7 bases, with 13 bases sitting between them. The CDR3 runs 13 residues. Germline V gene data show CDR1 as SGHVS and CDR2 as FQNEAQ.

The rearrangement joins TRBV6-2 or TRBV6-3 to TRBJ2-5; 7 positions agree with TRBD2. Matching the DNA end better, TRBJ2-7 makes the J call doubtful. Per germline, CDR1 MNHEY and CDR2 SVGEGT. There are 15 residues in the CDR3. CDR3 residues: CASSPEGGPPYEQYF. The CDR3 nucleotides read TGTGCCAGCAGTCCTGAGGGAGGGCCCCCATACGAGCAGTACTTC.

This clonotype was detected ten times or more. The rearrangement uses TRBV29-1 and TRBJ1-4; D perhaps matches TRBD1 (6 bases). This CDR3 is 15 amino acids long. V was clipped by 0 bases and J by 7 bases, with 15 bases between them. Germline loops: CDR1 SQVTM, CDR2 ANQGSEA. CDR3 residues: CSVEDRSQGTEKLFF. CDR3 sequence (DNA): TGCAGCGTTGAAGACCGTTCCCAGGGGACTGAAAAACTGTTTTTT.

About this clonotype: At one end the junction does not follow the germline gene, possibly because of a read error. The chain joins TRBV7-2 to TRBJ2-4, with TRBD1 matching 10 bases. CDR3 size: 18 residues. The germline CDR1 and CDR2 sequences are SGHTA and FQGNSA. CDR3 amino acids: CASSFLPWGDRGRNIRYF. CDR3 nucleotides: TGTGCCAGCAGCTTCCTCCCTTGGGGGGACAGGGGTAGAAACATTCGGTACTTC. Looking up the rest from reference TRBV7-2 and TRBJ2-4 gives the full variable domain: GAGVSQSPSNKVTEKGKDVELRCDPISGHTALYWYRQSLGQGLEFLIYFQGNSAPDKSGLPSDRFSAERTGGSVSTLTIQRTQQEDSAVYLCASSFLPWGDRGRNIRYFGAGTRLSVL.

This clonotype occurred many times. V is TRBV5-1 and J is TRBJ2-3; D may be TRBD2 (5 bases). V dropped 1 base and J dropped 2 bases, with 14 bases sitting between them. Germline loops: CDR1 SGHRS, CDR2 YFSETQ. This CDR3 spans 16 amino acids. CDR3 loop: CASSLSNTGYTDTQYF. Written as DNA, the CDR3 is TGCGCCAGCAGCTTGTCAAATACGGGGTACACAGATACGCAGTATTTT.

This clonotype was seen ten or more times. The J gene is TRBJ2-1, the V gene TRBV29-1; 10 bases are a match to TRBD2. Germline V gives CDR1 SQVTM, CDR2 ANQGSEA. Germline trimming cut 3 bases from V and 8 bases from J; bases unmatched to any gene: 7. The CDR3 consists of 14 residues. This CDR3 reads CSVEASGRQDEQFF. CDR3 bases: TGCAGCGTTGAGGCTAGCGGGAGACAAGATGAGCAGTTCTTC.

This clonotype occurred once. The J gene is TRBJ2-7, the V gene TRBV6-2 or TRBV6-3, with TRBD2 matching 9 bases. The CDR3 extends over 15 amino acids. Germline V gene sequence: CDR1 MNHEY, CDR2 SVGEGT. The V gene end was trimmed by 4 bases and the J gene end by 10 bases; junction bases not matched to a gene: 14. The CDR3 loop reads CASSSPASGADLQYF. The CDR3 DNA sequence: TGTGCCAGCAGTTCTCCCGCTAGCGGGGCGGACCTACAGTACTTC.

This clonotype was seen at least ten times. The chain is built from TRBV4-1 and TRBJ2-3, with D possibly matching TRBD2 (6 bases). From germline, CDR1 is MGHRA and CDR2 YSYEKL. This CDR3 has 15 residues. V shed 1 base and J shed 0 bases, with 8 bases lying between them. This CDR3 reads CASSQAGTSTDTQYF. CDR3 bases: TGCGCCAGCAGCCAAGCGGGGACTAGCACAGATACGCAGTATTTT.

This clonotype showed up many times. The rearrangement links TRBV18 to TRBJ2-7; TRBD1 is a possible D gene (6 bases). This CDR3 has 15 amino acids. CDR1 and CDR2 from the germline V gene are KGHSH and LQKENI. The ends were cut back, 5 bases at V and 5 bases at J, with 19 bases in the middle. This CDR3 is CASSAQSTGSDEQYF. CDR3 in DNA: TGTGCCAGCTCAGCGCAATCGACAGGCTCGGACGAGCAGTACTTC.

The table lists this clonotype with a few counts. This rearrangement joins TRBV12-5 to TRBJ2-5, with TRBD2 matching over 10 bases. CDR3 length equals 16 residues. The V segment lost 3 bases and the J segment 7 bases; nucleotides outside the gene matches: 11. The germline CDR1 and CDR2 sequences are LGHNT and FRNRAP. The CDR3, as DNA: TGTGCTAGTGGTTTAGTCCTAGCGGGGGCCTTTGGGACCCAGTACTTC. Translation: CASGLVLAGAFGTQYF.

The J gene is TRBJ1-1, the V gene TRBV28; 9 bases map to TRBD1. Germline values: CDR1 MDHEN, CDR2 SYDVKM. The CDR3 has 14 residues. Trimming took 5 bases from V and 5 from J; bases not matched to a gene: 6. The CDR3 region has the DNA TGTGCCAGCAGTGTGGGGACAGGGTTGACTGAAGCTTTCTTT. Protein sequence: CASSVGTGLTEAFF. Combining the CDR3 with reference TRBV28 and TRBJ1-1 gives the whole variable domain DVKVTQSSRYLVKRTGEKVFLECVQDMDHENMFWYRQDPGLGLRLIYFSYDVKMKEKGDIPEGYSVSREKKERFSLILESASTNQTSMYLCASSVGTGLTEAFFGQGTRLTVV.

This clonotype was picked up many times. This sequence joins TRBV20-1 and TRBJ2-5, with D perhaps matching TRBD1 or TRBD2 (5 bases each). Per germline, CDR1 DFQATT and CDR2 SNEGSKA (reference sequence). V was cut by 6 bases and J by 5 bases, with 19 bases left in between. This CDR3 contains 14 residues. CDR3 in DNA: TGCAGTGCCACCCTTGGGGACCTCCGGGAGACCCAGTACTTC. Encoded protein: CSATLGDLRETQYF.

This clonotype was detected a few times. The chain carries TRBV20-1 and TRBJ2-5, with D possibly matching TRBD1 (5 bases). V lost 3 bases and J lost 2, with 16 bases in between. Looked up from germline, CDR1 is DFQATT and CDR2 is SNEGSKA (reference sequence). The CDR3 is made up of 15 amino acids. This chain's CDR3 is CSARTSRTFQETQYF. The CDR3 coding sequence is TGCAGTGCTAGGACCTCGCGGACATTTCAAGAGACCCAGTACTTC.

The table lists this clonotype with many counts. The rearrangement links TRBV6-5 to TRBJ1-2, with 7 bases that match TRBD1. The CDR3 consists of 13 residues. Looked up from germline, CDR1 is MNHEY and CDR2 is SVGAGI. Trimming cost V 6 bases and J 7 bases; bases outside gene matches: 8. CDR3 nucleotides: TGTGCCAGCAGGCCGACAGGGTCCGTTGGCTACACCTTC. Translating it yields CASRPTGSVGYTF.

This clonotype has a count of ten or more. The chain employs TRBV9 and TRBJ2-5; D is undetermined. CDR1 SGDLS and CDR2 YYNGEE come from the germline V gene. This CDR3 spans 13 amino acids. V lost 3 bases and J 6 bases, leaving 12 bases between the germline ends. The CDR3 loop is CASSANGFKTQYF. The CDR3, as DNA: TGTGCCAGCAGCGCTAACGGTTTTAAGACCCAGTACTTC.

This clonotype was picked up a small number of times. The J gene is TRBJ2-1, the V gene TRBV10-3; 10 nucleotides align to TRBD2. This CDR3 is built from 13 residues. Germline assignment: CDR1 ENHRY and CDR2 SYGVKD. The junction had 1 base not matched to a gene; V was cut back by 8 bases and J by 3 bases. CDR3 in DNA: TGTGCCATCGGACTAGCGGACTACAATGAGCAGTTCTTC. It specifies CAIGLADYNEQFF.

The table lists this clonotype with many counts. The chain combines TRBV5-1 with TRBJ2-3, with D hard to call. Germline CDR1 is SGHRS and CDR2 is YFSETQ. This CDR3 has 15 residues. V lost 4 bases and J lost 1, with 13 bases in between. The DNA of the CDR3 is TGCGCCAGCAGCCCCCGAACCAGCGGCACAGATACGCAGTATTTT. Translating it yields CASSPRTSGTDTQYF.

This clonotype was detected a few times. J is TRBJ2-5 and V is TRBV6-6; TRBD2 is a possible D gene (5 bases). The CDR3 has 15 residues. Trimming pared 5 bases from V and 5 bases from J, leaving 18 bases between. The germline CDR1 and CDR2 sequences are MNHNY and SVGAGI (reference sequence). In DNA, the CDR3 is TGTGCCAGCAGTCAACCCGGTTTGACTATGGAGACCCAGTACTTC. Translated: CASSQPGLTMETQYF.

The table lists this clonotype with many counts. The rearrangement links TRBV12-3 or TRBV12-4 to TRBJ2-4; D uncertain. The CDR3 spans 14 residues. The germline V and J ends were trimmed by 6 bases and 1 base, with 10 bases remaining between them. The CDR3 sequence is CASRKGPAKNIQYF. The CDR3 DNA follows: TGTGCCAGCAGAAAGGGCCCCGCCAAAAACATTCAGTACTTC.